Shown below are 2 T cell receptor beta chains from a single sample sequenced in a study of CD8 T cells in ankylosing spondylitis. TCRdb recomputed calls from the 5' RACE reads with MiXCR, one row per CDR3 protein. Altogether some 37,000 distinct CDR3 sequences are present, roughly 13% being singletons, with the ten largest covering about 30%. Sequenced input: synovial fluid, either unsorted or a sorted T cell fraction (not recorded which). These receptors all come from a male donor with ankylosing spondylitis.

Only a few counts were recorded for this clonotype. The gene calls are TRBV4-3 and TRBJ2-7; TRBD2 aligns across 11 bases. The CDR3 loop spans 17 amino acids. Trimming at V came to 0 bases and at J to 3 bases, leaving 7 bases not matched to a gene. CDR1 LGHNA and CDR2 YSLEER come from the germline V gene. The CDR3 nucleotides are TGCGCCAGCAGCCAAGAATGGACTAGCGGGCCGATCTACGAGCAGTACTTC. The encoded protein is CASSQEWTSGPIYEQYF.

The chain is built from TRBV4-3 and TRBJ1-1; 7 bases align to TRBD1. CDR3 size: 15 residues. Trimming removed 3 bases from V and 1 base from J; junction bases left unmatched: 5. Germline CDR1 and CDR2: LGHNA and YSLEER. CDR3 in amino acids: CASSQGRQGNTEAFF. The CDR3 region has the DNA TGCGCCAGCAGCCAGGGAAGACAGGGGAACACTGAAGCTTTCTTT.